Listed below are T cell receptor beta chains from one sample, sequenced in a study of blood T cell repertoires in COVID-19. The assay was immunoSEQ multiplex PCR, and TCRdb's table has in-frame clones only and misses some. The sample includes under 100,000 clones, around 90% of them seen just once. Sequences were obtained from peripheral blood. The receptors derive from a man aged 35-49 years with acute or convalescent COVID-19. Each CDR3 is given with its conserved first and last residue. D genes are given only for firm matches. Not every row has a clone size; where given, it reads once, few, many or a size class.

d_call	v_call	j_call	clone_size	cdr3_nt	cdr3_aa
TRBD1	TRBV19	TRBJ1-1	-	TGTGCCGCGTCCGGGACAGTTAACACTGAAGCTTTCTTT	CAASGTVNTEAFF
-	TRBV7-7	TRBJ2-7	-	TGTGCTAGCAGCTTACAGGGCTGGGACGAGCAGTACTTC	CASSLQGWDEQYF
-	TRBV23-1	TRBJ1-1	-	TGCGCCAGCCACCTTTGTAGCCTGATTTCTGAAGCTTTCTTT	CASHLCSLISEAFF
TRBD1	TRBV19	TRBJ1-5	few	TGTGCCAGTAGCCGAGGGACAGGGGAAAATCAGCCCCAGCATTTT	CASSRGTGENQPQHF
TRBD1	TRBV7-9	TRBJ1-5	-	TGTGCCAGCAGCCAAACAGACAGGGTTGGCAATCAGCCCCAGCATTTT	CASSQTDRVGNQPQHF
TRBD1	TRBV27	TRBJ2-2	-	TGTGCCAGCAGTCCACTGGACAGGTTTTACGCCGGGGAGCTGTTTTTT	CASSPLDRFYAGELFF
TRBD1	TRBV4-2	TRBJ2-1	-	TGTGCCAGCAGCCAAGATGAGGGAGCCCAGGGGGACAATGAGCAGTTCTTC	CASSQDEGAQGDNEQFF
-	TRBV9	TRBJ2-1	-	TGTGCCAGCAGCCTTTCGGCCGTAGCCATATACAATGAGCAGTTCTTC	CASSLSAVAIYNEQFF
-	TRBV24-1	TRBJ1-2	many	TGTGCCACCAGTGATTGGACTGTGAAGAATGGCTACACCTTC	CATSDWTVKNGYTF
-	TRBV18	TRBJ2-6	-	TGTGCCAGCTCACAACCCGGGGGGCTTCGGGCCAACGTCCTGACTTTC	CASSQPGGLRANVLTF
TRBD1	TRBV5-1	TRBJ1-4	-	TGCGCCAGCAGCCCCGACAGGGGGAATGAAAAACTGTTTTTT	CASSPDRGNEKLFF
-	TRBV5-1	TRBJ2-1	-	TGCGCCAGCAGTCGGGACGGGAGCGGAGACTACAATGAGCAGTTCTTC	CASSRDGSGDYNEQFF
-	TRBV30	TRBJ1-5	-	TGTGCCTGGAGTCCCATGCATTTGGGCGAGCCCCAGCATTTT	CAWSPMHLGEPQHF
TRBD1	TRBV15	TRBJ1-2	-	TGTGCCACCAGCAGAGATGGGACAGGGGCGAACTATGGCTACACCTTC	CATSRDGTGANYGYTF
-	TRBV4-2	TRBJ1-2	-	TGTGCCAGCAGCCAAGATCTGGGCCAGGCCCTCGGCTACACCTTC	CASSQDLGQALGYTF
-	TRBV6-2/TRBV6-3	TRBJ2-2	-	TGTGCCAGCAGTTCAGGGGCCGCGAACACCGGGGAGCTGTTTTTT	CASSSGAANTGELFF
TRBD1	TRBV10-3	TRBJ1-2	-	TGTGCCATCAGTGACGGCAGGGGGTCCTCCAATTTTGGCTACACCTTC	CAISDGRGSSNFGYTF
TRBD1	TRBV5-4	TRBJ1-1	once	TGTGCCAGCAGCCCGGGACAGGGAGGTACTGAAGCTTTCTTT	CASSPGQGGTEAFF
-	TRBV5-1	TRBJ2-3	-	TGCGCCAGCAGCTTGGCCGAGGTGGTAGCGTCCGATACGCAGTATTTT	CASSLAEVVASDTQYF
-	TRBV24-1	TRBJ2-2	-	TGTGCCACCAGTGGGGGCAGGGGCGGGGAGCTGTTTTTT	CATSGGRGGELFF
TRBD1	TRBV29-1	TRBJ2-7	-	TGCAGCGTTGAATGGACAGGGAATCCCTACGAGCAGTACTTC	CSVEWTGNPYEQYF
-	TRBV9	TRBJ1-2	-	TGTGCCAGCAGCGCCCTTAACTATGGCTACACCTTC	CASSALNYGYTF
-	TRBV6-6	TRBJ1-1	-	TGTGCCAGCAGTCTAAGACAAGGAAAGAACACTGAAGCTTTCTTT	CASSLRQGKNTEAFF
-	TRBV7-3	TRBJ2-3	-	TGTGCCAGCAGCTTACTCCCTACCACAGATACGCAGTATTTT	CASSLLPTTDTQYF
-	TRBV20-1	TRBJ1-1	-	TGCAGTGCTAGTAAAAGTTCGGGGGGCAGGTTCACTGAAGCTTTCTTT	CSASKSSGGRFTEAFF
TRBD2	TRBV2	TRBJ2-2	-	TGTGCCAGCAGGAAGGGACTAGCAGACACCGGGGAGCTGTTTTTT	CASRKGLADTGELFF
-	TRBV5-1	TRBJ2-5	-	TGCGCCAGCAGCTTAACAGGGAATCGACAAGAGACCCAGTACTTC	CASSLTGNRQETQYF
-	TRBV12-3/TRBV12-4	TRBJ1-5	-	TGTGCCAGCAGTTTTAAGGACAGTCAGCCCCAGCATTTT	CASSFKDSQPQHF
-	TRBV5-6	TRBJ2-5	-	TGTGCCAGCAGCTTGGGGGTGGGACACCCTCAAGAGACCCAGTACTTC	CASSLGVGHPQETQYF
-	TRBV19	TRBJ1-2	-	TGTGCCAGTAGTATACAGGGCGGCGATGGCTACACCTTC	CASSIQGGDGYTF
-	TRBV7-2	TRBJ1-1	-	TGTGCCAGCAGTCGACAGAACACTGAAGCTTTCTTT	CASSRQNTEAFF
-	TRBV10-1	TRBJ1-6	-	TGCGCCAGCAGTGAGTCTCGGACAGAAAATTCACCCCTCCACTTT	CASSESRTENSPLHF
-	TRBV19	TRBJ1-4	-	TGTGCCAGTAGTCCACAGGGCTGGAATAATGAAAAACTGTTTTTT	CASSPQGWNNEKLFF
TRBD1	TRBV12-3/TRBV12-4	TRBJ1-2	-	TGTGCCAGCAGGGTTACAGGGGGCTATGGCTACACCTTC	CASRVTGGYGYTF
-	TRBV20-1	TRBJ1-1	-	TGCAGTGCTAGAGTCCCCTCTGAAGCTTTCTTT	CSARVPSEAFF
-	TRBV21-1	TRBJ2-1	-	TGTGCCAGCAGCAAACTGAGGGTAGCGGGGGGTTGGGAGCGGCAGTTCTTC	CASSKLRVAGGWERQFF